Shown below are 5 T cell receptor beta chains from a single sample sequenced in a study of OX40 agonist ivuxolimab in advanced cancers. Sequenced by immunoSEQ multiplex PCR; TCRdb stores in-frame clones only, minus some. Of around 52,000 clones in the sample, about 83% were seen once. Here the sequenced sample was CD4+ or CD8+ T cells sorted from blood, taken in a trial of the OX40 agonist ivuxolimab. The receptor set was obtained from an adult with an advanced solid tumor such as melanoma, head and neck, liver or kidney cancer.

V gene TRBV7-9 combines with J gene TRBJ2-3; D could derive from TRBD1 or TRBD2 (5 bases each). V lost 5 bases, J lost 0 bases, and 12 bases lay in between. Germline V CDR1 and CDR2: SEHNR, FQNEAQ (reference sequence). This CDR3 is 15 amino acids long. This chain's CDR3 is CASSPGPTSTDTQYF. In DNA form, the CDR3 reads TGTGCCAGCAGCCCGGGACCTACTAGCACAGATACGCAGTATTTT.

The genes are TRBV28 and TRBJ2-1, with no clear D. This CDR3 comprises 16 residues. Germline V gene sequence: CDR1 MDHEN, CDR2 SYDVKM. The V end was cut by 6 bases, the J end by 4 bases, with 19 bases between. The CDR3 protein is CASSLNPRALYNEQFF. CDR3 bases: TGTGCCAGCAGCCTAAACCCACGGGCTCTATACAATGAGCAGTTCTTC.

This clone was seen just once. The gene calls are TRBV19 and TRBJ1-5; 10 positions agree with TRBD1. The CDR3 covers 16 residues. CDR1 and CDR2 (germline): LNHDA, SQIVND (reference sequence). The trim removed 5 bases at V and 5 bases at J, leaving 9 bases unmatched. CDR3 bases: TGTGCCAGTAGTCCCAGACAGGGGGCTTCGGATCAGCCCCAGCATTTT. As protein: CASSPRQGASDQPQHF.

A few counts support this clone. The genes are TRBV7-2 and TRBJ1-1; D may be TRBD1 (6 bases). V was pared by 1 base and J by 5 bases, with 11 bases between. The CDR3 is 14 amino acids. CDR1 and CDR2 from the germline V gene are SGHTA and FQGNSA. The CDR3 region has the DNA TGTGCCAGCAGCTTAGAGGGGGGGCCAACTGAAGCTTTCTTT. Its translation: CASSLEGGPTEAFF. The full variable domain, rest sourced from reference TRBV7-2 and TRBJ1-1, is GAGVSQSPSNKVTEKGKDVELRCDPISGHTALYWYRQSLGQGLEFLIYFQGNSAPDKSGLPSDRFSAERTGGSVSTLTIQRTQQEDSAVYLCASSLEGGPTEAFFGQGTRLTVV.

The gene calls are TRBV6-6 and TRBJ2-1, with TRBD2 identical over 8 bases. The CDR3 spans 13 residues. V dropped 10 bases and J dropped 6; count of bases not matched to a gene: 8. Germline V lookup: CDR1 MNHNY, CDR2 SVGAGI (reference sequence). The CDR3 DNA reads as TGTGCCACGGGCCCAGGGACTAGCAATGAGCAGTTCTTC. Encoded protein: CATGPGTSNEQFF.